This T cell receptor (beta chain) was observed in a study of T cell repertoires in cytomegalovirus infection. Whole-study context: Selected CMV epitopes included recently identified HLA-C-restricted ones as well as well-studied HLA-B-restricted ones.

MiXCR, applied by TCRdb to the reads, yields one record per CDR3 protein. This sample yields around 300,000 distinct CDR3 sequences, of which approximately 22% are seen a single time; approximately 19% belongs to the top ten. In regard to this clonotype: What it recognizes is unknown.

Between the trimmed V and J ends, which lost 9 bases and 3 bases, there was a span of 15 bases. The CDR3 length is 14 residues. Germline V gene sequence: CDR1 SGHTA, CDR2 FQGNSA. This chain uses TRBV7-2 with TRBJ2-1, with a possible D match to TRBD2 (6 bases). The TCR originated in a human donor in good health (CMV status not recorded). Some clones in this sample may be carry-over from other donors' samples. Material: cultured PBMCs, obtained from culture after CMV antigen stimulation. CDR3 loop: CASTGELYYNEQFF. The CDR3 region has the DNA TGTGCCAGTACGGGGGAGCTGTACTACAATGAGCAGTTCTTC.